The next 10 T cell receptor beta chains were all read from a single sample in a study of CD8 T cells in ankylosing spondylitis. From the 5' RACE reads, TCRdb called clonotypes with MiXCR, one entry per CDR3 protein. The table includes 250,000 to 350,000 distinct CDR3 sequences, roughly 20% detected once. Material for sequencing was blood, either unsorted or a sorted T cell fraction (not recorded which). The source is a male donor with ankylosing spondylitis or in good health (not recorded which).

This chain links TRBV12-5 with TRBJ2-1; D gene ambiguous. The CDR3 sequence is 12 residues long. Trimming shortened V by 1 base and J by 9 bases, and 7 bases separated the two germline ends. CDR1 and CDR2 (germline): LGHNT, FRNRAP. Written as DNA, the CDR3 is TGTGCTAGTGGTTTGGGATTAGGTGAGCAGTTCTTC. Translation: CASGLGLGEQFF.

The genes are TRBV29-1 and TRBJ2-2, with D possibly TRBD2 on 5 matching bases. Looked up from germline, CDR1 is SQVTM and CDR2 is ANQGSEA. The V end was cut by 7 bases, the J end by 6 bases, with 9 bases between. The CDR3 runs to 11 residues. Here the CDR3 reads CSGVEAGELFF. In DNA, the CDR3 is TGCAGCGGCGTGGAGGCCGGGGAGCTGTTTTTT.

There are a few counts of this clonotype. V and J are TRBV18 and TRBJ1-3; D uncertain. The V gene lost 2 bases and the J gene lost 0 bases, with 11 bases spanning the gap. The germline V gene encodes CDR1 KGHSH and CDR2 LQKENI. This CDR3 comprises 16 residues. CDR3 bases: TGTGCCAGCTCACCAGACGGGAGATACTCTGGAAACACCATATATTTT. This gives the protein CASSPDGRYSGNTIYF.

This clonotype has more than one count but fewer than ten. The genes are TRBV10-2 and TRBJ2-3; D unclear. Germline V CDR1 and CDR2: WSHSY, SAAADI. The V end lost 8 bases, the J end lost 1 base, and 13 bases lay between the germline ends. This CDR3 is 14 amino acids long. This CDR3 reads CASGGDIGTDTQYF. The CDR3 DNA reads TGCGCCAGCGGCGGAGACATTGGCACAGATACGCAGTATTTT.

This clonotype was seen more than once but under ten times. The CDR3 coding sequence is TGTGCCAGCAGCCCCCGGACTAGCGGAGGGAGGAACACCGGGGAGCTGTTTTTT. It specifies CASSPRTSGGRNTGELFF. The chain joins TRBV7-6 to TRBJ2-2; TRBD2 aligns across 10 bases. J gave up 1 base and V 5 bases, and 10 bases lay outside the gene matches. Germline CDR1 and CDR2: SGHVS and FNYEAQ. This CDR3 has 18 residues.

This clonotype was picked up a small number of times. The chain recombines TRBV5-1 with TRBJ2-6; D call uncertain. CDR1 is SGHRS and CDR2 is YFSETQ in the germline V gene. V was pared by 4 bases and J by 2 bases, with 7 bases between. This CDR3 spans 14 amino acids. The CDR3, as DNA: TGCGCCAGCAGCGAGATAGCTGGGGCCAACGTCCTGACTTTC. It is translated as CASSEIAGANVLTF.

DNA for the CDR3: TGTGCCAGCAGTACCGCCGGACCTTATAGCAATCAGCCCCAGCATTTT. Its translation: CASSTAGPYSNQPQHF. The chain links TRBV28 to TRBJ1-5; D call uncertain. V was cut by 5 bases and J by 0 bases, with 14 bases left in between. Germline V gives CDR1 MDHEN, CDR2 SYDVKM. The CDR3 length is 16 residues.

This clonotype was counted a few times. This chain uses TRBV2 with TRBJ1-6, with 9 bases lining up with TRBD1. Germline V CDR1 and CDR2: SNHLY, FYNNEI. V lost 0 bases, J lost 9 bases, and 6 bases stayed unmatched. This CDR3 has 16 residues. CDR3 region: CASSEAHLGQGSPLHF. The CDR3 DNA is TGTGCCAGCAGTGAAGCGCACTTGGGACAGGGTTCACCCCTCCACTTT.

This clonotype was detected many times. This chain links TRBV29-1 with TRBJ2-1; D is undetermined. Looked up from germline, CDR1 is SQVTM and CDR2 is ANQGSEA. The V and J ends lost 3 bases and 1 base respectively, with 10 bases between them. This CDR3 is built from 14 residues. This CDR3 is CSVDLKKSYNEQFF. The CDR3 DNA follows: TGCAGCGTTGATTTAAAGAAATCCTACAATGAGCAGTTCTTC.

This chain links TRBV5-5 with TRBJ2-3; unclear D gene. The J call may be wrong; the DNA end is better matched by TRBJ1-5. The CDR3 has 14 residues. In germline, CDR1 is SGHKS, CDR2 YYEKEE (reference sequence). CDR3: CASSLDLAIDTQHF. The DNA of the CDR3 is TGTGCCAGCAGCTTGGATCTCGCAATAGATACGCAGCATTTT.